This T cell receptor (beta chain) appears in the sequencing data of a study of shared clonotypes between healthy human individuals. Regarding the study as a whole: Investigators expected sequencing depth to affect clonotype sharing among donors. Among non-shared clonotypes, generation probabilities were lower than among those shared by all four donors.

Nashville, Tennessee was home to all donors, who were Caucasian adults. Germline V gene lookup returns CDR1 MNHNY and CDR2 SVGAGI (reference sequence). V was cut by 4 bases and J by 0 bases, with 10 bases left in between. CDR3 length equals 15 residues. Generated by immunoSEQ multiplex PCR, the TCRdb table keeps only in-frame clones and is missing some. Counted here are under 2,500,000 clones, approximately 95% occurring once; the ten biggest clones make up 0.1% to 0.15%. In the case of this clone: Its cognate antigen is unknown.

The chain carries TRBV6-6 and TRBJ1-5; D is possibly TRBD1 (5 bases). The TCR sequence derives from a man in his late teens or twenties in good health. Sequencing was done on a sample of naive CD4+ T cells sorted from blood. This sample's subset: CD45RA+ positively selected. For the CDR3, the DNA is TGTGCCAGCAGTTCGGGACTGTTTAGCAATCAGCCCCAGCATTTT. Amino acid sequence: CASSSGLFSNQPQHF.